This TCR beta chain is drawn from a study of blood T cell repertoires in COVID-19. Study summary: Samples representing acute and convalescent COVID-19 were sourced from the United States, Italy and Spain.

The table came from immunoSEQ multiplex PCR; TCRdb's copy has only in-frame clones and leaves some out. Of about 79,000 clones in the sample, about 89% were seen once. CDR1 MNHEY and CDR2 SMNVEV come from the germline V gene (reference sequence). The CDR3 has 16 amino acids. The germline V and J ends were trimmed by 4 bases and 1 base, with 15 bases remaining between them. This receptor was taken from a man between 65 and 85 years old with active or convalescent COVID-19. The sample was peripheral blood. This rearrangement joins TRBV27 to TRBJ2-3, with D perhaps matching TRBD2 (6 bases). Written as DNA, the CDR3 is TGTGCCAGCAGTTCAGGGATAGCGGCACGCACAGATACGCAGTATTTT. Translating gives CASSSGIAARTDTQYF.